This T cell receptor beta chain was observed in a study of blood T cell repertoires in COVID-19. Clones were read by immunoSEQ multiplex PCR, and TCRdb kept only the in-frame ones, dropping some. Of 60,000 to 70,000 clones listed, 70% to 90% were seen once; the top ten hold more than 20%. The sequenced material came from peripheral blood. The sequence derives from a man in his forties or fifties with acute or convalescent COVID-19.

For the CDR3, the DNA is TGTGCCAGCTCAAGGGTGGAGGGGACCCCAGATACGCAGTATTTT. Translating gives CASSRVEGTPDTQYF. V is TRBV18 and J is TRBJ2-3, with D possibly matching TRBD2 (6 bases). The germline V gene encodes CDR1 KGHSH and CDR2 LQKENI. V lost 5 bases, J lost 4 bases, and 16 bases lay in between. The CDR3 is made up of 15 amino acids.